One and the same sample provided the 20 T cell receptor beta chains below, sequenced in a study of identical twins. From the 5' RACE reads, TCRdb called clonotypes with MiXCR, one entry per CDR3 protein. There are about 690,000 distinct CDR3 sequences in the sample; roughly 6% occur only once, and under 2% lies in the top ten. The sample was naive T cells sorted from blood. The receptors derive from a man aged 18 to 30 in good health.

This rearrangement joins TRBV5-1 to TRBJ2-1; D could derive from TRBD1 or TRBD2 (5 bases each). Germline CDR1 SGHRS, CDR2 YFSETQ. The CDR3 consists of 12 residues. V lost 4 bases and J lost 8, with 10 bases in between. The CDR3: CASSGGRDEQFF. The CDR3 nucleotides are TGCGCCAGCAGCGGGGGACGAGATGAGCAGTTCTTC.

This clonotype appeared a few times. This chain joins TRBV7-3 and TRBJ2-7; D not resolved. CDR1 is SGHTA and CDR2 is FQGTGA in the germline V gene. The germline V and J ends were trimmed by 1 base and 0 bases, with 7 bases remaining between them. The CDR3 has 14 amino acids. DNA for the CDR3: TGTGCCAGCAGCTTAAACCCGATCTCCTACGAGCAGTACTTC. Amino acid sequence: CASSLNPISYEQYF.

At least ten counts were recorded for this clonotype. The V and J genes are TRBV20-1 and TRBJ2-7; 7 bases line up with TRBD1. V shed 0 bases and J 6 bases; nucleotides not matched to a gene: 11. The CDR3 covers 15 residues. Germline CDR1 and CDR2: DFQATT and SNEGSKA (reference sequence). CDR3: CSARDQQGNPLEQYV. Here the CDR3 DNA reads TGCAGTGCTAGAGATCAACAGGGGAACCCCCTCGAGCAGTACGTC.

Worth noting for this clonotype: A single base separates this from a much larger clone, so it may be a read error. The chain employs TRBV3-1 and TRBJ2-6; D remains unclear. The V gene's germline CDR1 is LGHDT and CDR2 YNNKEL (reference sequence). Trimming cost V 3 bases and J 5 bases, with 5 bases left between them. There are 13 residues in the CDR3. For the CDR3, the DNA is TGTGCCAGCAGCCAGGGGTGGGCCAACGTCCTGACTTTC. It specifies CASSQGWANVLTF.

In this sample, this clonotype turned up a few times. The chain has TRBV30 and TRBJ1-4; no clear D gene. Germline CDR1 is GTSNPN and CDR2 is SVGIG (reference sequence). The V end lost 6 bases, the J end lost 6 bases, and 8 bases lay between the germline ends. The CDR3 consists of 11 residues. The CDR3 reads CACSPDEKLFF. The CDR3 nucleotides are TGTGCCTGCAGTCCGGATGAAAAACTGTTTTTT.

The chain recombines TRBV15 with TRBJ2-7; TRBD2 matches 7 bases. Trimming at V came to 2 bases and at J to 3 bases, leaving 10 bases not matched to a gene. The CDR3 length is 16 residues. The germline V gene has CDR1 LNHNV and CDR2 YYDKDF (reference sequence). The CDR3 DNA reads TGTGCCACCAGCAGATCCGCCGGGACTATCGACTACGAGCAGTACTTC. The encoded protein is CATSRSAGTIDYEQYF.

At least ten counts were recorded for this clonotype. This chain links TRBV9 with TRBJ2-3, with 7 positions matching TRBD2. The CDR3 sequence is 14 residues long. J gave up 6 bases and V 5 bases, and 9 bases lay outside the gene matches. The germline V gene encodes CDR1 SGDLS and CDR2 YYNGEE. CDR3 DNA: TGTGCCAGCAGTTCACTCGCTAGCGGCGATACGCAGTATTTT. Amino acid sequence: CASSSLASGDTQYF.

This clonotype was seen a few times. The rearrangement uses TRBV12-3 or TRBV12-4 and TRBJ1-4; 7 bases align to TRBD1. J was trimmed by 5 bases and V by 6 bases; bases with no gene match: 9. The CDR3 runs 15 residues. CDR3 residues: CASRGGQGQNEKLFF. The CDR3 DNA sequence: TGTGCCAGCAGGGGCGGCCAGGGACAGAATGAAAAACTGTTTTTT.

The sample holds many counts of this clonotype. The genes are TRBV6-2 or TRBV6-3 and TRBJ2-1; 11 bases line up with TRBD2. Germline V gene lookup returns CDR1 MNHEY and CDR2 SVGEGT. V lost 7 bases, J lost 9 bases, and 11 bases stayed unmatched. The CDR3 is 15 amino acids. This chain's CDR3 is CASTIAGGPASEQFF. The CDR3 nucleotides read TGTGCCAGCACTATAGCGGGAGGGCCGGCGAGTGAGCAGTTCTTC.

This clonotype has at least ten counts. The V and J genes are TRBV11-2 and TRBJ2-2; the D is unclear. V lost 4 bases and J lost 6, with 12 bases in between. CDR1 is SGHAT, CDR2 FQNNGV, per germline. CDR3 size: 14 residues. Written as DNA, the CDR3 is TGTGCCAGCAGCTCCCCTAGGATCCCCGGGGAGCTGTTTTTT. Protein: CASSSPRIPGELFF.

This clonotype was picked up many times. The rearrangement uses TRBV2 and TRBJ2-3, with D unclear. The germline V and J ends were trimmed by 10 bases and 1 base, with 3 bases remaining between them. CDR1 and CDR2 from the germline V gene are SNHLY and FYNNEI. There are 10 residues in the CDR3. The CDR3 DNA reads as TGTGCCACACGCACAGATACGCAGTATTTT. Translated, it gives CATRTDTQYF.

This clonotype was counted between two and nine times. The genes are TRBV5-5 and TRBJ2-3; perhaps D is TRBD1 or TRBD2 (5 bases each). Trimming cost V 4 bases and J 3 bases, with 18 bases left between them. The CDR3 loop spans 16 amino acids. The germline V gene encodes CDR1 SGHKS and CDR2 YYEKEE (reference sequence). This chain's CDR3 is CASSPLGQGGTDTQYF. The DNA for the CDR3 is TGTGCCAGCAGCCCCCTTGGCCAGGGCGGGACAGATACGCAGTATTTT.

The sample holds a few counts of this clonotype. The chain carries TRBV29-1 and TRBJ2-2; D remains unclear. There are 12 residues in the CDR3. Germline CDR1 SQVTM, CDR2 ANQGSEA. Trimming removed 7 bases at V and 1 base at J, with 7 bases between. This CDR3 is CSGVENTGELFF. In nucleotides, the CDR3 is TGCAGCGGGGTTGAGAACACCGGGGAGCTGTTTTTT.

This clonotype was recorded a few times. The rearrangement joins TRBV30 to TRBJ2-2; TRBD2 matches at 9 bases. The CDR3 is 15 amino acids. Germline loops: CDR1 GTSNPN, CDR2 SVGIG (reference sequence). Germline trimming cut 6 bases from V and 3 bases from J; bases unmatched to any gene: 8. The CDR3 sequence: CACFSSGIHTGELFF. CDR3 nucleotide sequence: TGTGCCTGTTTCTCTAGCGGGATTCACACCGGGGAGCTGTTTTTT.

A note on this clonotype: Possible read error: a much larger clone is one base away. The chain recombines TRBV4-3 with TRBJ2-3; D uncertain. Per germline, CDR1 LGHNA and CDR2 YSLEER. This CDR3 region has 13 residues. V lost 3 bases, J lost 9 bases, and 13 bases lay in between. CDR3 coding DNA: TGCGCCAGCAGCCAGACCAGATCGGCGACGCAGTATTTT. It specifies CASSQTRSATQYF.

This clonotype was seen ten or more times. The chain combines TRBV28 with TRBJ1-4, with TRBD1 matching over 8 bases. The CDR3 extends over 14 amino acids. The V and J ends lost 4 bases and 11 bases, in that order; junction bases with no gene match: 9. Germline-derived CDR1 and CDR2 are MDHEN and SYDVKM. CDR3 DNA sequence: TGTGCCAGCAGTTCTCCGGGACAGGACGGGAAACTGTTTTTT. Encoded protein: CASSSPGQDGKLFF.

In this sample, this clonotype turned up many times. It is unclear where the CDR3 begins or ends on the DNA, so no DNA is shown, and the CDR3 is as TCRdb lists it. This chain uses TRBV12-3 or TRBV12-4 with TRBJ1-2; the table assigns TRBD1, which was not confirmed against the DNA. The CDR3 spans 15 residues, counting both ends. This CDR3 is CASSSSDRGYYGYTF.

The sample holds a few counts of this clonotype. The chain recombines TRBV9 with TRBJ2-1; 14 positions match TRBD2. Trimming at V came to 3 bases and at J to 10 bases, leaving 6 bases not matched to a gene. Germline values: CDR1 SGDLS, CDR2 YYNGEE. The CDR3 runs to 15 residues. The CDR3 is CASSGGTSGSGEQFF. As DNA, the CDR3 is TGTGCCAGCAGCGGAGGGACTAGCGGGAGTGGAGAGCAGTTCTTC. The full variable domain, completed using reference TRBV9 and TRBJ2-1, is DSGVTQTPKHLITATGQRVTLRCSPRSGDLSVYWYQQSLDQGLQFLIQYYNGEERAKGNILERFSAQQFPDLHSELNLSSLELGDSALYFCASSGGTSGSGEQFFGPGTRLTVL.

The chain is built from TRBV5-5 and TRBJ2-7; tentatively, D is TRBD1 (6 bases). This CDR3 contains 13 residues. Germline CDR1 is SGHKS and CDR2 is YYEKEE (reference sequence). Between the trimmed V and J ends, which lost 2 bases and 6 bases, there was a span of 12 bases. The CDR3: CASSLSTGTEQYV. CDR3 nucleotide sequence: TGTGCCAGCAGCTTAAGTACAGGGACCGAGCAGTACGTC.

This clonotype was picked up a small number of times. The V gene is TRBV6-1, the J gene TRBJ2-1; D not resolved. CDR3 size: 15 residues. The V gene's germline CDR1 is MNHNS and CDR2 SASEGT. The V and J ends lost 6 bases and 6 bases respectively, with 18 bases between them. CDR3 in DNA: TGTGCCAGCAGCCTAGAACCTGGGTCCAGCAATGAGCAGTTCTTC. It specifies CASSLEPGSSNEQFF.